One TCR beta chain is described in this entry. This sample is drawn from a study of control samples from healthy donors and cancer patients. This CDR3 region has 17 residues. V was shortened by 3 bases and J by 4 bases, with 21 bases between the two germline ends. The germline V gene has CDR1 LNHDA and CDR2 SQIVND (reference sequence). TCRdb's table, derived via immunoSEQ multiplex PCR, lists solely in-frame clones and lacks some. The sample has over 150,000 clones, roughly 94% seen once; the top ten hold over 1.3%. The rearrangement joins TRBV19 to TRBJ2-5; maybe TRBD2 (5 bases). The sequencing sample was made of blood. This clonotype was obtained from a woman aged 18-29 years in good health. This CDR3 is CASSMGHLWAGVETQYF. CDR3 DNA sequence: TGTGCCAGTAGTATGGGTCATTTGTGGGCGGGTGTAGAGACCCAGTACTTC.